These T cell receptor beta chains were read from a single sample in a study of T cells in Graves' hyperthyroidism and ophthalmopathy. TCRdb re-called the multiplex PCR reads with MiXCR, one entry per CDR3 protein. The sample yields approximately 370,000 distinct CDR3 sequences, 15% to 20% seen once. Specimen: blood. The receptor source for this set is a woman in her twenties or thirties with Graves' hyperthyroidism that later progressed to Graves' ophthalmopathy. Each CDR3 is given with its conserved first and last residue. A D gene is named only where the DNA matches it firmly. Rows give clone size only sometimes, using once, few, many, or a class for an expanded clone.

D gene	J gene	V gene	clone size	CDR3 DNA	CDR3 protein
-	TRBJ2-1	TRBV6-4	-	TGTGCCAGCATAGCGGAAAGGGGCAATGAGCAGTTCTTC	CASIAERGNEQFF
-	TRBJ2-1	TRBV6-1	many	TGTGCCAGTAGGGGACGGACCTACACTGAGCAGTTCTTC	CASRGRTYTEQFF
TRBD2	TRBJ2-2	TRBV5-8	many	TGTGCCAGCAGCCTCCATAGCGGGAGGGCCGCCCCACCGAACACCGGGGAGCTGTTTTTT	CASSLHSGRAAPPNTGELFF
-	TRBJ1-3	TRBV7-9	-	TGTGCCAGCAGCTCAACACAGGGCCCCTCTGGAAACACCATATATTTT	CASSSTQGPSGNTIYF
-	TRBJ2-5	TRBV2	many	TGTGCCAGCAGTGACACAGGTGTGGGGGAAGAGACCCAGTACTTC	CASSDTGVGEETQYF
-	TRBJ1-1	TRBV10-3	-	TGTGCCATCAGTGTGACGGGGGACCTAAACACTGAAGCTTTCTTT	CAISVTGDLNTEAFF
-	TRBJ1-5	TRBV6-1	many	TGTGCCAGTGAATCAGGGGACCCACGCCCTAATCAGCCCCAGCATTTT	CASESGDPRPNQPQHF
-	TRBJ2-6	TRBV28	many	TGTGCCAGCAGTTTACATACGGGACTCTCTGGGGCCAACGTCCTGACTTTC	CASSLHTGLSGANVLTF
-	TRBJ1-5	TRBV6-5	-	TGTGCCAGCAGTTCGATGGGGCCCAATCAGCCCCAGCATTTT	CASSSMGPNQPQHF
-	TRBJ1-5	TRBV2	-	TGTGCCAGCATGGGGGGGGACTGGTATAGCAATCAGCCCCAGCATTTT	CASMGGDWYSNQPQHF
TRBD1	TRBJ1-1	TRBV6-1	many	TGTGCCAGCAGTCAGGGGGTGTCGGAGATGGGAGCTTTCTTT	CASSQGVSEMGAFF
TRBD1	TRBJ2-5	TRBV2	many	TGTGCCAGCAGTAGGCTAAATCCAGGGGGCCTGGAGACCCAGTACTTC	CASSRLNPGGLETQYF